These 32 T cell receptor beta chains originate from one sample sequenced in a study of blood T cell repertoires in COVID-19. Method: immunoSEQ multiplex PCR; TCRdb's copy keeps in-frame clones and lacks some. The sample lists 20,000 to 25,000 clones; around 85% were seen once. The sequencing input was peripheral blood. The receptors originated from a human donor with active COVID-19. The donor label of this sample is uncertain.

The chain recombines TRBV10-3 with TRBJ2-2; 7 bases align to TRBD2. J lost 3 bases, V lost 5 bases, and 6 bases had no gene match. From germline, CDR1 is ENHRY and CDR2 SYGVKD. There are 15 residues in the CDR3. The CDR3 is CAISRTSDDTGELFF. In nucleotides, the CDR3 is TGTGCCATCAGTAGGACTAGTGACGACACCGGGGAGCTGTTTTTT.

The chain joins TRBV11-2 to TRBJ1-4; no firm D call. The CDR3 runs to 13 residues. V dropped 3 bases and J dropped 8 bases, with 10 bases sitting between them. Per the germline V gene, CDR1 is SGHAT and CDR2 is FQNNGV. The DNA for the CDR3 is TGTGCCAGCAGCTTTGGGAGTGGGGAAAAACTGTTTTTT. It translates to CASSFGSGEKLFF. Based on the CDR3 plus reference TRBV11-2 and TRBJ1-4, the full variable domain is EAGVAQSPRYKIIEKRQSVAFWCNPISGHATLYWYQQILGQGPKLLIQFQNNGVVDDSQLPKDRFSAERLKGVDSTLKIQPAKLEDSAVYLCASSFGSGEKLFFGSGTQLSVL.

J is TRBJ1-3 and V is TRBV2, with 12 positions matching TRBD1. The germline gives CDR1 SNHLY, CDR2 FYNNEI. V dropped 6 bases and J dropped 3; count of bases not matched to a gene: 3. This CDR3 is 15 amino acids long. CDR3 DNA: TGTGCCAGCAGCCGGGACAGGGGGCTTGGAAACACCATATATTTT. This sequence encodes CASSRDRGLGNTIYF.

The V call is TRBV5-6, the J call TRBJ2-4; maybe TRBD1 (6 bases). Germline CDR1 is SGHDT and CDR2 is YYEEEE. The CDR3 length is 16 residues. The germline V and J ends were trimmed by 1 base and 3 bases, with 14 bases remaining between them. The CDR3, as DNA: TGTGCCAGCAGCTTGTTCAGGGGAGCGGACAAAAACATTCAGTACTTC. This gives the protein CASSLFRGADKNIQYF.

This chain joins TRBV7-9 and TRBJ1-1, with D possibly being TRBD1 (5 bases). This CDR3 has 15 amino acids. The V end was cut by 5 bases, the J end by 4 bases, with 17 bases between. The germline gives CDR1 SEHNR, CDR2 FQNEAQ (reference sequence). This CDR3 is CASSPGWGGSTEAFF. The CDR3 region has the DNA TGTGCCAGCAGCCCGGGCTGGGGCGGGAGCACTGAAGCTTTCTTT.

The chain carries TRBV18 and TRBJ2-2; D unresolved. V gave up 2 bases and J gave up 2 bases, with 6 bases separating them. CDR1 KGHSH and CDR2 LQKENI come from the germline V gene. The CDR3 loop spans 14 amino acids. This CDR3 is CASSPAVNTGELFF. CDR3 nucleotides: TGTGCCAGCTCACCAGCGGTCAACACCGGGGAGCTGTTTTTT.

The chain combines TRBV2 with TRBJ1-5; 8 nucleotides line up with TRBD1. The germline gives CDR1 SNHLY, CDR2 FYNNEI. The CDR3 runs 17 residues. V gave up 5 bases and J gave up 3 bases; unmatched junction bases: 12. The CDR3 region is CASSQSRTGMANQPQHF. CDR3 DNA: TGTGCCAGCAGTCAAAGCCGGACAGGGATGGCCAATCAGCCCCAGCATTTT.

The CDR3 DNA follows: TGTGCCAGCAGCTCACCGACTCGGGAGACCCAGTACTTC. It is translated as CASSSPTRETQYF. V and J are TRBV12-3 or TRBV12-4 and TRBJ2-5, with D unresolved. This CDR3 is built from 13 residues. V was cut by 6 bases and J by 5 bases, with 13 bases left in between.

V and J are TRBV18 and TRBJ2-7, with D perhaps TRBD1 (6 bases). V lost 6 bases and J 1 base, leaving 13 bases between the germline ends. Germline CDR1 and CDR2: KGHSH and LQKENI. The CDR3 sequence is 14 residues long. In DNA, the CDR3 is TGTGCCAGCTCGGCAGGGGTGGGGTCCTACGAGCAGTACTTC. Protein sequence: CASSAGVGSYEQYF.

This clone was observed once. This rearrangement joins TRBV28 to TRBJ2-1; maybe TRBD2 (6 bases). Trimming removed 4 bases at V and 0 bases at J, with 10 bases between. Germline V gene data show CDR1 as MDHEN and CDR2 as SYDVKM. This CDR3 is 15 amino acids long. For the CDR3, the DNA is TGTGCCAGCAGTTGGGGCGGGGTCTCCTACAATGAGCAGTTCTTC. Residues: CASSWGGVSYNEQFF.

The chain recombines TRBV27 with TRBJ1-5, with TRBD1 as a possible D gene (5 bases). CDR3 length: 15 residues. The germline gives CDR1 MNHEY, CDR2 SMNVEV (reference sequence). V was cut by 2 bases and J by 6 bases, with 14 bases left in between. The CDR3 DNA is TGTGCCAGCAGTTTACCAGACAGACGAGGTCAGCCCCAGCATTTT. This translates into CASSLPDRRGQPQHF.

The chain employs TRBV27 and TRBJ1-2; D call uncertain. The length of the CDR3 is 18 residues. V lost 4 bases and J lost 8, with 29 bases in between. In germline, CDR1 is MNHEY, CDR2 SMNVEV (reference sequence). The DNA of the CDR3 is TGTGCCAGCAGTTCCACCGGTCCATATCGGGGTGTGTTCATGGGCTACACCTTC. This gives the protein CASSSTGPYRGVFMGYTF.

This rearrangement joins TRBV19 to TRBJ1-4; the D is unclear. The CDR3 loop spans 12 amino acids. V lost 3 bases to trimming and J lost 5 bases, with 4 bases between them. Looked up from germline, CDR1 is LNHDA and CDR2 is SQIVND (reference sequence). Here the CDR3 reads CASSIGNEKLFF. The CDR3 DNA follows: TGTGCCAGTAGTATCGGGAATGAAAAACTGTTTTTT.

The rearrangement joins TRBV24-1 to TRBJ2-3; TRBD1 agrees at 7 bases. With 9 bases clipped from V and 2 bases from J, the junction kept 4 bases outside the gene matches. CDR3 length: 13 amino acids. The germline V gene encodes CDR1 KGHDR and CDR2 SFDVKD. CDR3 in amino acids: CATEGQFTDTQYF. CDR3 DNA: TGTGCCACCGAGGGACAGTTCACAGATACGCAGTATTTT.

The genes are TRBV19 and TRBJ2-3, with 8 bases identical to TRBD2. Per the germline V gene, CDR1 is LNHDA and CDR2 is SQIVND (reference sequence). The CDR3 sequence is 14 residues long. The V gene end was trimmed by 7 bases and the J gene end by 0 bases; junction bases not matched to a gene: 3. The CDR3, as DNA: TGTGCCAGTAAGAAGCGGGGGAGCACAGATACGCAGTATTTT. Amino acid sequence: CASKKRGSTDTQYF.

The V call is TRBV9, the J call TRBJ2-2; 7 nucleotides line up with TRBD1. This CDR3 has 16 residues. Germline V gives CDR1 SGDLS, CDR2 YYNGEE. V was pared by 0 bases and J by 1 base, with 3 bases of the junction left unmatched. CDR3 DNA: TGTGCCAGCAGCGTAGTAGCAGGGGGGAACACCGGGGAGCTGTTTTTT. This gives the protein CASSVVAGGNTGELFF.

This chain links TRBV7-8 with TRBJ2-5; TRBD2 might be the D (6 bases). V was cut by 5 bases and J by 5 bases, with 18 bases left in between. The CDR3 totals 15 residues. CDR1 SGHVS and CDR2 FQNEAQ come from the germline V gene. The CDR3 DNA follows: TGTGCCAGCAGCCAGGGCGGAGGGATAGGTGAGACCCAGTACTTC. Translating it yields CASSQGGGIGETQYF.

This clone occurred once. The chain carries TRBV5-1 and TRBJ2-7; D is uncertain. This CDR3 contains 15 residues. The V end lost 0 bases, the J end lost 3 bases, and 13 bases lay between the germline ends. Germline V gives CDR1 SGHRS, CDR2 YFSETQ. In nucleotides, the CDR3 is TGCGCCAGCAGCTTGGTTAGTAGCCCGCTCTACGAGCAGTACTTC. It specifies CASSLVSSPLYEQYF. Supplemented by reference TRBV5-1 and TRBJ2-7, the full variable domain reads KAGVTQTPRYLIKTRGQQVTLSCSPISGHRSVSWYQQTPGQGLQFLFEYFSETQRNKGNFPGRFSGRQFSNSRSEMNVSTLELGDSALYLCASSLVSSPLYEQYFGPGTRLTVT.

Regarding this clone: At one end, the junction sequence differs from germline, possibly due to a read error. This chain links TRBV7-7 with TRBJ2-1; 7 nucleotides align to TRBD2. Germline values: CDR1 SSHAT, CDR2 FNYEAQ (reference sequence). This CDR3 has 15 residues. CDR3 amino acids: CASSPQRGSYNEQFF. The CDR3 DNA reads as TGTGCTAGCAGCCCCCAGCGGGGCTCCTACAATGAGCAGTTCTTC.

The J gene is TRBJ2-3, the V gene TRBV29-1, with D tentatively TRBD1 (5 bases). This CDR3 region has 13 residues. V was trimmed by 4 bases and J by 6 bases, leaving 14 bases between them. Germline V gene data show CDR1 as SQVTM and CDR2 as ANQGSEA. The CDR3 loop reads CSVGQPLADTQYF. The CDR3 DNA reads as TGCAGCGTTGGACAGCCACTCGCGGATACGCAGTATTTT.

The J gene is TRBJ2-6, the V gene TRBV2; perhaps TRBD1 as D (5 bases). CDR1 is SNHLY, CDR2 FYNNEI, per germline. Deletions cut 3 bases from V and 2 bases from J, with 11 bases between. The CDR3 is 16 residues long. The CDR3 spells CASSDQGFAGANVLTF. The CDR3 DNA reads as TGTGCCAGCAGTGATCAGGGATTCGCTGGGGCCAACGTCCTGACTTTC.

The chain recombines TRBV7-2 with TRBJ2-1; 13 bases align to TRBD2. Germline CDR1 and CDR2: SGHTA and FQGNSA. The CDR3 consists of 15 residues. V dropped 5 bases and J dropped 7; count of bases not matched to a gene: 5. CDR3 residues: CASSQPGLAGNEQFF. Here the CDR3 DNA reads TGTGCCAGCAGCCAACCGGGACTAGCGGGAAATGAGCAGTTCTTC.

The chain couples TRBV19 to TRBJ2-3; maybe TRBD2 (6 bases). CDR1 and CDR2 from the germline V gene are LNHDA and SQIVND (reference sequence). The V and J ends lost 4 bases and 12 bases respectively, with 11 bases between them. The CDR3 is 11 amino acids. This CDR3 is CASSSREQQYF. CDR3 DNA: TGTGCCAGTAGTAGCCGGGAGCAACAGTATTTT.

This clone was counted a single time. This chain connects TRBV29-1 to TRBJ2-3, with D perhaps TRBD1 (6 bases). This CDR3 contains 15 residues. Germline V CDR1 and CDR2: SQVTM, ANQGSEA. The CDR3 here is CGALTGTIGTDTQYF. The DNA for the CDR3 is TGCGGAGCGCTGACCGGGACAATCGGGACAGATACGCAGTATTTT.

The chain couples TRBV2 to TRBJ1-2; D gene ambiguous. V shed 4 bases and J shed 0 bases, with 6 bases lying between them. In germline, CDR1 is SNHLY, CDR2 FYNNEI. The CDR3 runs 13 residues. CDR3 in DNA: TGTGCCAGCAGTGCAAGCGCTAACTATGGCTACACCTTC. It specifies CASSASANYGYTF.

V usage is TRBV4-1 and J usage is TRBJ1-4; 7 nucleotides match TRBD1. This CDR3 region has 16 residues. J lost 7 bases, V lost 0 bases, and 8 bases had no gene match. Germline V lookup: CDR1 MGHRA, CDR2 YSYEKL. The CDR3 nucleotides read TGCGCCAGCAGCCAAGAGCCCGGACAGGCGGGTGAAAAACTGTTTTTT. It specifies CASSQEPGQAGEKLFF.

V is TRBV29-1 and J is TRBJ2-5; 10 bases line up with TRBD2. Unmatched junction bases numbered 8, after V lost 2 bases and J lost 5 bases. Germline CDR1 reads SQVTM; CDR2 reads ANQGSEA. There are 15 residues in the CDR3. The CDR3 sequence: CSVESSGRAGETQYF. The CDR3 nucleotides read TGCAGCGTTGAATCCAGCGGGAGGGCCGGGGAGACCCAGTACTTC.

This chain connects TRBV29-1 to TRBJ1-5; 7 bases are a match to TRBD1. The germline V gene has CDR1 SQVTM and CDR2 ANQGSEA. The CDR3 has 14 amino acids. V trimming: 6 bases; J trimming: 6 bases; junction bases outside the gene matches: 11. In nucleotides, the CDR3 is TGCAGCGTCGGGACAGCCGGCCGTATTCAGCCCCAGCATTTT. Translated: CSVGTAGRIQPQHF.

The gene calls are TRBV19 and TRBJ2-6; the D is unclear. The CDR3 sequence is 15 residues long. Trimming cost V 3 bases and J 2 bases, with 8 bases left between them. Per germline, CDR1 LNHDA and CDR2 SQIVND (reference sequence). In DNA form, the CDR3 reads TGTGCCAGTAGTATGATTCCAGCTGGGGCCAACGTCCTGACTTTC. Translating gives CASSMIPAGANVLTF.

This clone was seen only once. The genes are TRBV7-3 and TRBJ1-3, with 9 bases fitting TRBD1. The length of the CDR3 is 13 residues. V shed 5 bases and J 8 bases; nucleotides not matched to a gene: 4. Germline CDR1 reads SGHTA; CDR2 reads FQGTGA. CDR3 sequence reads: CASSQDRGDTIYF. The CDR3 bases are TGTGCCAGCAGCCAGGACAGGGGAGACACCATATATTTT. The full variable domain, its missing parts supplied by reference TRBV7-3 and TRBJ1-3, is GAGVSQTPSNKVTEKGKYVELRCDPISGHTALYWYRQSLGQGPEFLIYFQGTGAADDSGLPNDRFFAVRPEGSVSTLKIQRTERGDSAVYLCASSQDRGDTIYFGEGSWLTVV.

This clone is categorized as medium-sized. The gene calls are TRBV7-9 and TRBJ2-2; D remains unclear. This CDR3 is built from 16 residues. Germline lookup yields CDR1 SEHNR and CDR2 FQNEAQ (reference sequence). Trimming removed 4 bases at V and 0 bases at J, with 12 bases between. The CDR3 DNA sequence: TGTGCCAGCAGCTGGTCCCTGGCAGCGAACACCGGGGAGCTGTTTTTT. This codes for CASSWSLAANTGELFF. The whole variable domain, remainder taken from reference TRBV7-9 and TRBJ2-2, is DTGVSQNPRHKITKRGQNVTFRCDPISEHNRLYWYRQTLGQGPEFLTYFQNEAQLEKSRLLSDRFSAERPKGSFSTLEIQRTEQGDSAMYLCASSWSLAANTGELFFGEGSRLTVL.

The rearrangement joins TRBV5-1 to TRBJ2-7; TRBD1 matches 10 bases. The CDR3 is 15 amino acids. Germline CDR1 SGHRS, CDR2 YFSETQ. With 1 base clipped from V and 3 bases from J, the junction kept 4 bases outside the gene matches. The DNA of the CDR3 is TGCGCCAGCAGCTTGTACCGGGACAGGGGCTACGAGCAGTACTTC. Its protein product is CASSLYRDRGYEQYF.